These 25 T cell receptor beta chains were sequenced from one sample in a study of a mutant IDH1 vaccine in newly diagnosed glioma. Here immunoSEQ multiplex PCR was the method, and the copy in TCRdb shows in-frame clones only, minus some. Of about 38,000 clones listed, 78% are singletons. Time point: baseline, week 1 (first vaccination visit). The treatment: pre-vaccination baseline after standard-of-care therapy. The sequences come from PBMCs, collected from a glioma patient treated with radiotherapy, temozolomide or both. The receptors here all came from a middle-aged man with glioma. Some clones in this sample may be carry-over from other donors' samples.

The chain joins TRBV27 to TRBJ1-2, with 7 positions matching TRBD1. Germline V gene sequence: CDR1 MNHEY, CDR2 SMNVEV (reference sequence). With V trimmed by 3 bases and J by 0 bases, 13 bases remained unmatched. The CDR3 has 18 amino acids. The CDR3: CASSLSGTAFLTNYGYTF. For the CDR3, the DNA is TGTGCCAGCAGTTTGTCCGGGACAGCCTTCCTAACTAACTATGGCTACACCTTC.

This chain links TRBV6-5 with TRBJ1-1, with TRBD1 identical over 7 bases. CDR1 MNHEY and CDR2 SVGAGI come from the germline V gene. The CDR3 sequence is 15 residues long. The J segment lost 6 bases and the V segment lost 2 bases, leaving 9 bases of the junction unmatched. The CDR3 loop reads CASSYTDTGVAEAFF. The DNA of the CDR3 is TGTGCCAGCAGTTACACGGACACAGGGGTCGCTGAAGCTTTCTTT.

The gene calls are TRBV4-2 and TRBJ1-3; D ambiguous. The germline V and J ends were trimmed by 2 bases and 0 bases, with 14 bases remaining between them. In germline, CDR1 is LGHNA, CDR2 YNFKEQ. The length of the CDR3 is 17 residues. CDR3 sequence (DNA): TGTGCCAGCAGCCAAACCTCCGCCGCCTACTCTGGAAACACCATATATTTT. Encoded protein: CASSQTSAAYSGNTIYF.

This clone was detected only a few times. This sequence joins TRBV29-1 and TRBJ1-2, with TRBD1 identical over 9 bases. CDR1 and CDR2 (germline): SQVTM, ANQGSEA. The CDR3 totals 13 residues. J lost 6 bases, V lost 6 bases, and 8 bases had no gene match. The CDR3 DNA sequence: TGCAGCGTCCTTCCGGGACAGGGAAATGGCTACACCTTC. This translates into CSVLPGQGNGYTF.

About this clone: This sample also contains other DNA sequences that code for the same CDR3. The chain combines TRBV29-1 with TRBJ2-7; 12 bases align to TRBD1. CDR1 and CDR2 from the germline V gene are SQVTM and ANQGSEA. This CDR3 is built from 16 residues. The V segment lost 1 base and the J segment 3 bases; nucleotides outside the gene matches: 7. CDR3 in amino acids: CSVEGQGTGGRYEQYF. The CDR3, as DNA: TGCAGCGTTGAAGGTCAAGGGACAGGGGGCCGCTACGAGCAGTACTTC.

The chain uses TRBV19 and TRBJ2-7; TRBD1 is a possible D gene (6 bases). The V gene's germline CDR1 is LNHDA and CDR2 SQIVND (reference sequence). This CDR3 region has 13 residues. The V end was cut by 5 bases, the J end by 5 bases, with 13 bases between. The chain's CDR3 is CASSQGHRDEQYF. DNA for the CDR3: TGTGCCAGTAGTCAGGGACACCGGGACGAGCAGTACTTC. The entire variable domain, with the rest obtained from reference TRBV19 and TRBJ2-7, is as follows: DGGITQSPKYLFRKEGQNVTLSCEQNLNHDAMYWYRQDPGQGLRLIYYSQIVNDFQKGDIAEGYSVSREKKESFPLTVTSAQKNPTAFYLCASSQGHRDEQYFGPGTRLTVT.

The CDR3 bases are TGTGCCAGCTCACCGGGGGCGGGCCTTGTCACTGAAGCTTTCTTT. Translation gives CASSPGAGLVTEAFF. This chain uses TRBV18 with TRBJ1-1; D is perhaps TRBD1 (6 bases). V lost 3 bases and J 4 bases, leaving 15 bases between the germline ends. Germline CDR1 reads KGHSH; CDR2 reads LQKENI. This CDR3 spans 15 amino acids.

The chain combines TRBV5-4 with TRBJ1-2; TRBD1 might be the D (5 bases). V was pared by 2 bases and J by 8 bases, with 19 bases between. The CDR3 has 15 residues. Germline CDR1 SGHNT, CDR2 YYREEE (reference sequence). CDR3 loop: CASSLYRTYVWGYTF. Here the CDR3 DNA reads TGTGCCAGCAGCTTATACAGGACATATGTGTGGGGCTACACCTTC. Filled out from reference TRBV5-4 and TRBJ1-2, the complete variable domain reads ETGVTQSPTHLIKTRGQQVTLRCSSQSGHNTVSWYQQALGQGPQFIFQYYREEENGRGNFPPRFSGLQFPNYSSELNVNALELDDSALYLCASSLYRTYVWGYTFGSGTRLTVV.

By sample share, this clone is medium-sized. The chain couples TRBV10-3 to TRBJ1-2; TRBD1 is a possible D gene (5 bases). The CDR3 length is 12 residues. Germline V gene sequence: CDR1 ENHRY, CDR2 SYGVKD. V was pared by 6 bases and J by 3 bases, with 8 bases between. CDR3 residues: CAIRDIYYGYTF. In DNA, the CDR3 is TGTGCCATCAGGGACATATACTATGGCTACACCTTC.

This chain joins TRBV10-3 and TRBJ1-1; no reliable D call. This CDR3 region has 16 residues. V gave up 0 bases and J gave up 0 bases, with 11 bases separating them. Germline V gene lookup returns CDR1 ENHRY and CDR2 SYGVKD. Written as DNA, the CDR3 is TGTGCCATCAGTGAGTCAGATCTCTCATTGAACACTGAAGCTTTCTTT. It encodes CAISESDLSLNTEAFF.

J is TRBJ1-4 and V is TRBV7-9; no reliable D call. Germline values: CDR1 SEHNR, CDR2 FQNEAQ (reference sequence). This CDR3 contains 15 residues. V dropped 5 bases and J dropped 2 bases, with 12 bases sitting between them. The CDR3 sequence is CASSLPTVTNEKLFF. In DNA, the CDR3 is TGTGCCAGCAGCCTCCCGACGGTTACTAATGAAAAACTGTTTTTT.

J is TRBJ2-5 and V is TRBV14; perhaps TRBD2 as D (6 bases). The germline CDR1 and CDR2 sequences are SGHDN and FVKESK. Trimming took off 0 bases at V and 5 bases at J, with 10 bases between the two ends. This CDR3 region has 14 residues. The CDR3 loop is CASSQESGPETQYF. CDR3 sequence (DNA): TGTGCCAGCAGCCAAGAAAGCGGGCCGGAGACCCAGTACTTC. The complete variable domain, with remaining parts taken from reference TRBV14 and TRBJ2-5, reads EAGVTQFPSHSVIEKGQTVTLRCDPISGHDNLYWYRRVMGKEIKFLLHFVKESKQDESGMPNNRFLAERTGGTYSTLKVQPAELEDSGVYFCASSQESGPETQYFGPGTRLLVL.

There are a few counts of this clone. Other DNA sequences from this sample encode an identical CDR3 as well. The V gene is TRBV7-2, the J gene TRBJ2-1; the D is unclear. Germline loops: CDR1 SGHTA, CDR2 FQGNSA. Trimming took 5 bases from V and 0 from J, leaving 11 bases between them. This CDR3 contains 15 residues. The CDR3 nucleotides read TGTGCCAGCAGCCTCATCCTTAGCTCCTACAATGAGCAGTTCTTC. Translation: CASSLILSSYNEQFF.

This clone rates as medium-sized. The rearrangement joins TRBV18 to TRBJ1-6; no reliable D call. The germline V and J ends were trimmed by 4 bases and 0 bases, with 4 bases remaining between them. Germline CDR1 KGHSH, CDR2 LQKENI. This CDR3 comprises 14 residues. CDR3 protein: CASSLGSYNSPLHF. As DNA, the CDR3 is TGTGCCAGCTCACTCGGCTCCTATAATTCACCCCTCCACTTT.

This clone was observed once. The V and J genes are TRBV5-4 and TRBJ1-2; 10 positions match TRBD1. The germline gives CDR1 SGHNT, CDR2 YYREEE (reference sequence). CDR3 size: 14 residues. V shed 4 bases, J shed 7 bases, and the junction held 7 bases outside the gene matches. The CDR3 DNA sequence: TGTGCCAGCAGCACTAGACAGGGGGCCCTTGGCTACACCTTC. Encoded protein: CASSTRQGALGYTF.

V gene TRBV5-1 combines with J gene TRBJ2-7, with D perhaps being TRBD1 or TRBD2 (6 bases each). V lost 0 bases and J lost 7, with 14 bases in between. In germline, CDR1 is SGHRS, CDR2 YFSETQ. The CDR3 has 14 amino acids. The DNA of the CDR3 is TGCGCCAGCAGCTTGGGGACAGCGGGCAGTGAGCAGTACTTC. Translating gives CASSLGTAGSEQYF.

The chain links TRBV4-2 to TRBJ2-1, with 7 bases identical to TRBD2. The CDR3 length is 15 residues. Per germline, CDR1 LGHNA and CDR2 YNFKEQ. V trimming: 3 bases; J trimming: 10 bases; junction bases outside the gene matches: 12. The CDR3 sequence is CASSHLFQRGREQFF. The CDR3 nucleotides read TGTGCCAGCAGCCACCTCTTCCAGCGGGGCCGGGAGCAGTTCTTC.

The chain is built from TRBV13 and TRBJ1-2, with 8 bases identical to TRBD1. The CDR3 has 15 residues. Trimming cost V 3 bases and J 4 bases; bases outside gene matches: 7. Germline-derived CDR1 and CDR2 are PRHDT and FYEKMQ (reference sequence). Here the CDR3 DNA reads TGTGCCAGCAGCTTTCGTGGACAGGGACGCTATGGCTACACCTTC. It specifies CASSFRGQGRYGYTF.

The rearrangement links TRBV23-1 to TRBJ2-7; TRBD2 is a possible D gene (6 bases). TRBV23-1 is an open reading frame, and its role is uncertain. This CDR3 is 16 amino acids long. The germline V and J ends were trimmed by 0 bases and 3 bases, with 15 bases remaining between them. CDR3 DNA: TGCGCCAGCAGTCAATCGTTGGAGGGAGGTTACTACGAGCAGTACTTC. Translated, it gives CASSQSLEGGYYEQYF.

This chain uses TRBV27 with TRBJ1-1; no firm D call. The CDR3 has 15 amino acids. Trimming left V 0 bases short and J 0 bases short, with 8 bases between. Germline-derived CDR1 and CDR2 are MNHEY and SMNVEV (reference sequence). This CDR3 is CASSLSAGLNTEAFF. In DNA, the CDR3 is TGTGCCAGCAGTTTATCTGCGGGTCTGAACACTGAAGCTTTCTTT.

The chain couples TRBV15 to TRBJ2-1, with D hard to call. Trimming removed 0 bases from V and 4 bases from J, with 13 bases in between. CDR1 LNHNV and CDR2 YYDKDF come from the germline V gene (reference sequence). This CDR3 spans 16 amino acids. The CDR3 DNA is TGTGCCACCAGCAGAGATCCCCGTGTAGGGTACAATGAGCAGTTCTTC. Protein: CATSRDPRVGYNEQFF.

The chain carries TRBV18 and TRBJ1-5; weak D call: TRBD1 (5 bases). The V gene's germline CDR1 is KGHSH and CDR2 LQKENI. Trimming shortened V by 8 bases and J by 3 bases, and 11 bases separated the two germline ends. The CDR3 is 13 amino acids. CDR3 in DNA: TGTGCCAGCACGGCAGGGATCAATCAGCCCCAGCATTTT. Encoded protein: CASTAGINQPQHF.

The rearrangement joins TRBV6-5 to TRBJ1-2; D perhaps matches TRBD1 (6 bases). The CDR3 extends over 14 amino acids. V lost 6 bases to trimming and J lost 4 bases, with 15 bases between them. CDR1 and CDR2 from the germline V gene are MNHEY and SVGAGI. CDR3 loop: CASREGTMTYGYTF. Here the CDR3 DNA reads TGTGCCAGCAGAGAGGGGACAATGACCTATGGCTACACCTTC.

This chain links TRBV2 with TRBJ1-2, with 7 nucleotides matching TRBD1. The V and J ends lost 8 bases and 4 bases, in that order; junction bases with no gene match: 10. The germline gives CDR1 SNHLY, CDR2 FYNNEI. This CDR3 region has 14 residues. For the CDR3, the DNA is TGTGCCAGCGACCGGGACAGACTCTCCTATGGCTACACCTTC. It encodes CASDRDRLSYGYTF. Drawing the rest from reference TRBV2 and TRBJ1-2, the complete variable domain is EPEVTQTPSHQVTQMGQEVILRCVPISNHLYFYWYRQILGQKVEFLVSFYNNEISEKSEIFDDQFSVERPDGSNFTLKIRSTKLEDSAMYFCASDRDRLSYGYTFGSGTRLTVV.

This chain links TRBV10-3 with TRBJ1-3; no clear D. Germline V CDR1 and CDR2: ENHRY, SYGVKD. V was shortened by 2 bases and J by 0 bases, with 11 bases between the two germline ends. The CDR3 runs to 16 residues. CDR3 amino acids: CAISEIGRNSGNTIYF. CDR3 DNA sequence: TGTGCCATCAGTGAGATAGGACGGAACTCTGGAAACACCATATATTTT.